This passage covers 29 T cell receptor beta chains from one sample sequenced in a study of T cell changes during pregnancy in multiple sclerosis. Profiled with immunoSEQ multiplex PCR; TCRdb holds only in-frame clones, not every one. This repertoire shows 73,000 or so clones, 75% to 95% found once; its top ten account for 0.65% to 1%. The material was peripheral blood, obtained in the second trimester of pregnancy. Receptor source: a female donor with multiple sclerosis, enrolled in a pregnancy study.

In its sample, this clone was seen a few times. CDR3 amino acids: CASSVDGGGSYNEQFF. The CDR3 nucleotides read TGTGCCAGCAGCGTAGATGGCGGGGGCTCCTACAATGAGCAGTTCTTC. This chain links TRBV9 with TRBJ2-1; 7 positions agree with TRBD2. The CDR3 runs 16 residues. The junction had 3 bases not matched to a gene; V was cut back by 0 bases and J by 0 bases. Germline CDR1 and CDR2: SGDLS and YYNGEE.

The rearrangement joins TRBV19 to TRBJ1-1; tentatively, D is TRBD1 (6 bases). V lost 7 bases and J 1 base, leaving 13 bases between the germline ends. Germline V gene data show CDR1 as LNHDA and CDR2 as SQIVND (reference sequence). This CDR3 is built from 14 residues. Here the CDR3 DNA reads TGTGCCAGTACCCCTGGGACATCGAACACTGAAGCTTTCTTT. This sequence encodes CASTPGTSNTEAFF.

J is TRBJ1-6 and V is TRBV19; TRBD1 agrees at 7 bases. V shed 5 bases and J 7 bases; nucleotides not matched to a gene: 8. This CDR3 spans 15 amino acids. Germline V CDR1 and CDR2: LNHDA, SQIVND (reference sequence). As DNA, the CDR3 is TGTGCCAGTAGTCTATTGACAGGGAGCAATTCACCCCTCCACTTT. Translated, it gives CASSLLTGSNSPLHF. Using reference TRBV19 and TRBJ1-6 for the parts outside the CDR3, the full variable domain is DGGITQSPKYLFRKEGQNVTLSCEQNLNHDAMYWYRQDPGQGLRLIYYSQIVNDFQKGDIAEGYSVSREKKESFPLTVTSAQKNPTAFYLCASSLLTGSNSPLHFGNGTRLTVT.

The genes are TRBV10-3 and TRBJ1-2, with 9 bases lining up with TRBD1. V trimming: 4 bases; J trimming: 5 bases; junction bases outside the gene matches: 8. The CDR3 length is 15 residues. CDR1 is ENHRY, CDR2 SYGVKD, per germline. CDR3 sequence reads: CAISVTGGTLYGYTF. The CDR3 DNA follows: TGTGCCATCAGTGTCACAGGGGGCACTCTATATGGCTACACCTTC.

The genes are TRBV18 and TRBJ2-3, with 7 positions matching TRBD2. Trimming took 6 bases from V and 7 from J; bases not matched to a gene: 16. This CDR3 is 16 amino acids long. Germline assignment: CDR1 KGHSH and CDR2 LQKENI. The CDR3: CASSLAGTKNQHTQYF. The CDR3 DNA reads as TGTGCCAGCTCCCTTGCCGGGACTAAAAATCAGCATACGCAGTATTTT.

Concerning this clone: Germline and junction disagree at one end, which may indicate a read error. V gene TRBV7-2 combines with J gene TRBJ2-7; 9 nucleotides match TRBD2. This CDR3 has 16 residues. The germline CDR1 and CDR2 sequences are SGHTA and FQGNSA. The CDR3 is CASSLVVRGGGAGWNF. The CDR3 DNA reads TGTGCCAGCAGCTTAGTAGTGCGGGGCGGGGGGGCCGGGTGGAACTTC.

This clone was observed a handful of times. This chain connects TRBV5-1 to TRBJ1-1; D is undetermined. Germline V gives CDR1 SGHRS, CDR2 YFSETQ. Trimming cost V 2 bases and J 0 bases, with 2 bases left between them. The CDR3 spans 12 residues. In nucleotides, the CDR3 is TGCGCCAGCAGCTTCATGAACACTGAAGCTTTCTTT. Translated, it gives CASSFMNTEAFF. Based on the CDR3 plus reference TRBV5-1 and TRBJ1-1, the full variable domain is KAGVTQTPRYLIKTRGQQVTLSCSPISGHRSVSWYQQTPGQGLQFLFEYFSETQRNKGNFPGRFSGRQFSNSRSEMNVSTLELGDSALYLCASSFMNTEAFFGQGTRLTVV.

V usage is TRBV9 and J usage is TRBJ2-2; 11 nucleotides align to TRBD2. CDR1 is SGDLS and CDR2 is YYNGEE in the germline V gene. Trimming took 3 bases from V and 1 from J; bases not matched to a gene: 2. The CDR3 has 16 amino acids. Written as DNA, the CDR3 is TGTGCCAGCAGCGGAGGACTAGCGGGGAACACCGGGGAGCTGTTTTTT. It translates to CASSGGLAGNTGELFF.

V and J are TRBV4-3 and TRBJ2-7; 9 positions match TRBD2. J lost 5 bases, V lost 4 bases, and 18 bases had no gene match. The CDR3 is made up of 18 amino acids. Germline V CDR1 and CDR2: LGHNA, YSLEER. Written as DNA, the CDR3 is TGCGCCAGCAGCCGAAGCCCCCTAGCGGGGACCCCTGGGAACGAGCAGTACTTC. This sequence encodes CASSRSPLAGTPGNEQYF.

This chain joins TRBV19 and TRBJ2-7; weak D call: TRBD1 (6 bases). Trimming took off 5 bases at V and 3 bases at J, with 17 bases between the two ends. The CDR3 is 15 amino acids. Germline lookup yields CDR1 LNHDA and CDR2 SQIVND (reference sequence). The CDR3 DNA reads TGTGCCAGTAGTGCCTCAGGGGATCCCCTCTACGAGCAGTACTTC. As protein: CASSASGDPLYEQYF. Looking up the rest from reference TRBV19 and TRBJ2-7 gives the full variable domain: DGGITQSPKYLFRKEGQNVTLSCEQNLNHDAMYWYRQDPGQGLRLIYYSQIVNDFQKGDIAEGYSVSREKKESFPLTVTSAQKNPTAFYLCASSASGDPLYEQYFGPGTRLTVT.

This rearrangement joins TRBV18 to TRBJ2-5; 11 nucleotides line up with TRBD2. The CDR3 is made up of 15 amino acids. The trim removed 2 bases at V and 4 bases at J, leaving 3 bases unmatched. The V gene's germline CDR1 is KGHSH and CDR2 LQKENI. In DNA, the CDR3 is TGTGCCAGCTCACCAGAGGGACTAGCGGCAGAGACCCAGTACTTC. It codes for CASSPEGLAAETQYF.

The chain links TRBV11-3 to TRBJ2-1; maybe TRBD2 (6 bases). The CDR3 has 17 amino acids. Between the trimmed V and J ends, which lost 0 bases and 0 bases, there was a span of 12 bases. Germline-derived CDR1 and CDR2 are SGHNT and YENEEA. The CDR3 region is CASSLDLGGVSYNEQFF. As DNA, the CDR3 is TGTGCCAGCAGCTTAGATCTGGGCGGGGTCTCCTACAATGAGCAGTTCTTC. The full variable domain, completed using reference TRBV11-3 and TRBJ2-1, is EAGVVQSPRYKIIEKKQPVAFWCNPISGHNTLYWYLQNLGQGPELLIRYENEEAVDDSQLPKDRFSAERLKGVDSTLKIQPAELGDSAVYLCASSLDLGGVSYNEQFFGPGTRLTVL.

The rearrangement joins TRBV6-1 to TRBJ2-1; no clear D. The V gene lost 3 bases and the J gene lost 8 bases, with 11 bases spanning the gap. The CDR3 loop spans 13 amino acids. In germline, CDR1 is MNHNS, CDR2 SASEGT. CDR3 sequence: CASSELGLDEQFF. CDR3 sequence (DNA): TGTGCCAGCAGTGAGTTGGGTCTAGATGAGCAGTTCTTC.

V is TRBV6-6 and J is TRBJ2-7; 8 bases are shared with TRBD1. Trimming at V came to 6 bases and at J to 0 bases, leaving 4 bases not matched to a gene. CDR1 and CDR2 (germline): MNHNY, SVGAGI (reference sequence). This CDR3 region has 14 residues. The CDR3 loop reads CASRPGQVSYEQYF. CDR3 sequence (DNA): TGTGCCAGCAGGCCGGGACAGGTCTCCTACGAGCAGTACTTC.

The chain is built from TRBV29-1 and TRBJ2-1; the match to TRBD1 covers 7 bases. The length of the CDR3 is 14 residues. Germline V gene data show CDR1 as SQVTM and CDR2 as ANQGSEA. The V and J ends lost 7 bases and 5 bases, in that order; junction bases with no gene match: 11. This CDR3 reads CSGGQSRWNNEQFF. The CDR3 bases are TGCAGCGGGGGACAGTCTCGGTGGAACAATGAGCAGTTCTTC.

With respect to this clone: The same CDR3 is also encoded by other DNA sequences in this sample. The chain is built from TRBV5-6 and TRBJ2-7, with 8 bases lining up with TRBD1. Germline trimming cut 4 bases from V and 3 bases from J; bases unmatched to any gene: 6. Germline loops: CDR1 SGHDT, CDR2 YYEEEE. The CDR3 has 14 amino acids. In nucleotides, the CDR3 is TGTGCCAGCAGCCTGGGACAGGAAATCTACGAGCAGTACTTC. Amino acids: CASSLGQEIYEQYF.

The DNA for the CDR3 is TGTGCCAGCAGTCCACAGGGGACCCATACCGGGGAGCTGTTTTTT. Amino acids: CASSPQGTHTGELFF. The chain combines TRBV6-4 with TRBJ2-2; the match to TRBD1 covers 7 bases. The ends lost 5 bases at V and 5 bases at J; junction bases unmatched: 8. The CDR3 has 15 amino acids. Germline V gene sequence: CDR1 MRHNA, CDR2 SNTAGT.

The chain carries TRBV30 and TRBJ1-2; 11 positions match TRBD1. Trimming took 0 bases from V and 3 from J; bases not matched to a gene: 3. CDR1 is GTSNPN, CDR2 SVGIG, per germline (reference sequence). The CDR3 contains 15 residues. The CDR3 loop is CAWSVWTGGDYGYTF. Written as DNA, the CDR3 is TGTGCCTGGAGTGTTTGGACAGGGGGCGACTATGGCTACACCTTC.

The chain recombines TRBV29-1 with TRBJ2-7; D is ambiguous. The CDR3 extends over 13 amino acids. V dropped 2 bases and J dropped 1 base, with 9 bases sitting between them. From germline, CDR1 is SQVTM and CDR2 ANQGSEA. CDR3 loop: CSVETQQSYEQYF. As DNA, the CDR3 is TGCAGCGTTGAAACACAGCAATCCTACGAGCAGTACTTC.

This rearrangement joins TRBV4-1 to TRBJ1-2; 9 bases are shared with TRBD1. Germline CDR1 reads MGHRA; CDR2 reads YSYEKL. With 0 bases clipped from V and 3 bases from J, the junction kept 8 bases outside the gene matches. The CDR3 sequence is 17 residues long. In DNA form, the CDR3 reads TGCGCCAGCAGCCAAGATCTCCGACAGGGGGTATACTATGGCTACACCTTC. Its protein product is CASSQDLRQGVYYGYTF.

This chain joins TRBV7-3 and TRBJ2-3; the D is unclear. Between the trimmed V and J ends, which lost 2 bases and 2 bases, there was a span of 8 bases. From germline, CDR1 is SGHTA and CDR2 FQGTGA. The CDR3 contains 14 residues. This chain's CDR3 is CASSLEADTDTQYF. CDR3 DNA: TGTGCCAGCAGCTTAGAGGCGGACACAGATACGCAGTATTTT.

The CDR3 spells CASSTSDSSYNSPLHF. The CDR3 DNA is TGTGCCAGCAGCACTTCAGACAGCTCCTATAATTCACCCCTCCACTTT. This chain links TRBV7-9 with TRBJ1-6; D perhaps matches TRBD1 (5 bases). The CDR3 contains 16 residues. Trimming pared 5 bases from V and 0 bases from J, leaving 11 bases between. Germline values: CDR1 SEHNR, CDR2 FQNEAQ (reference sequence).

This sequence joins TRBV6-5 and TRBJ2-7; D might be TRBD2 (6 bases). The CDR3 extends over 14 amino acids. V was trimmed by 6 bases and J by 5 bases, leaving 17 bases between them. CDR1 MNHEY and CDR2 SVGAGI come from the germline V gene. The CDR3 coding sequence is TGTGCCAGCAGCCGGCGGGACGGGATCCACGAGCAGTACTTC. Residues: CASSRRDGIHEQYF.

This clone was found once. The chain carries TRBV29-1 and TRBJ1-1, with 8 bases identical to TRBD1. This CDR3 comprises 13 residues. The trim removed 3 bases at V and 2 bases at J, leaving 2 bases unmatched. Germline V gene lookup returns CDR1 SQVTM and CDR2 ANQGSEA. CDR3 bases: TGCAGCGTTGAGGACAGGGCCAACACTGAAGCTTTCTTT. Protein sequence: CSVEDRANTEAFF.

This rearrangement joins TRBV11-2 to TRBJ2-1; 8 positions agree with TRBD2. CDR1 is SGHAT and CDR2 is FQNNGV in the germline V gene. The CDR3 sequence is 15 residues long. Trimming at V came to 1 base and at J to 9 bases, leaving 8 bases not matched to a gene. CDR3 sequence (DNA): TGTGCCAGCAGCTTAGCGGGGGGGCTTGAGAGTGAGCAGTTCTTC. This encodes CASSLAGGLESEQFF.

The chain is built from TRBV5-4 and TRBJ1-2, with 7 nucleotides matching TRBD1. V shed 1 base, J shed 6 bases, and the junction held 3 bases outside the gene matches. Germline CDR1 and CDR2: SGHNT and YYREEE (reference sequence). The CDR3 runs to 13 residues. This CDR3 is CASSLTGVDGYTF. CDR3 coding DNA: TGTGCCAGCAGCTTGACAGGGGTTGATGGCTACACCTTC. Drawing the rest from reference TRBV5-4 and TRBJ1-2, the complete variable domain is ETGVTQSPTHLIKTRGQQVTLRCSSQSGHNTVSWYQQALGQGPQFIFQYYREEENGRGNFPPRFSGLQFPNYSSELNVNALELDDSALYLCASSLTGVDGYTFGSGTRLTVV.

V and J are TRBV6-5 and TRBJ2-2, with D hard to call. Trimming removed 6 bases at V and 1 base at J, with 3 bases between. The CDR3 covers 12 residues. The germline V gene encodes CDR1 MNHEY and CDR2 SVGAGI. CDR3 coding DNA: TGTGCCAGCAGCCTGAACACCGGGGAGCTGTTTTTT. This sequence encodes CASSLNTGELFF.

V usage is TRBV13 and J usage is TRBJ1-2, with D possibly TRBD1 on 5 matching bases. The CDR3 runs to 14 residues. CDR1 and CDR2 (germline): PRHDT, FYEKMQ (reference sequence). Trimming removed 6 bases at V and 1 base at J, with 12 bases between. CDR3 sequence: CASSTLRDNYGYTF. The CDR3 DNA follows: TGTGCCAGCAGTACTCTCAGGGATAACTATGGCTACACCTTC.

The CDR3 reads CASSYWTGPGLGTEAFF. The CDR3 DNA follows: TGTGCCAGCAGCTACTGGACAGGACCCGGTTTAGGCACTGAAGCTTTCTTT. This chain connects TRBV13 to TRBJ1-1, with 7 positions matching TRBD1. Trimming took 4 bases from V and 4 from J; bases not matched to a gene: 15. CDR1 and CDR2 (germline): PRHDT, FYEKMQ (reference sequence). The length of the CDR3 is 17 residues. Full variable domain (missing parts from reference TRBV13 and TRBJ1-1): AAGVIQSPRHLIKEKRETATLKCYPIPRHDTVYWYQQGPGQDPQFLISFYEKMQSDKGSIPDRFSAQQFSDYHSELNMSSLELGDSALYFCASSYWTGPGLGTEAFFGQGTRLTVV.